This T cell receptor beta chain was retrieved from a study of blood T cell repertoires in COVID-19. As for the study in general: Researchers got acute and convalescent COVID-19 samples from the United States, Italy and Spain. T cells, B-cell-depleted T cells, or PBMCs supplied cDNA or gDNA.

Trimming at V came to 5 bases and at J to 6 bases, leaving 11 bases not matched to a gene. The length of the CDR3 is 16 residues. CDR1 SGHVS and CDR2 FNYEAQ come from the germline V gene. In the original workflow: Reference gene primer amplification gave nucleated cell count estimates. Sequencing used immunoSEQ multiplex PCR; TCRdb keeps in-frame clones, though not all of them. V, J and clone size are taken as reported in that table, and D and trimming were inferred from the DNA itself. This sample has some 62,000 clones, with around four fifths found just once. In Seattle, patients joined the study during active infection and were tracked longitudinally.

The source is a man in his sixties with COVID-19, enrolled during active disease. The chain employs TRBV7-6 and TRBJ2-2; TRBD1 agrees at 8 bases. The source material was peripheral blood. The CDR3 sequence is CASSPGPKTGAGELFF. The CDR3 DNA reads as TGTGCCAGCAGCCCAGGGCCTAAGACAGGGGCCGGGGAGCTGTTTTTT.